This T cell receptor (beta chain) stems from a study of T-cell memory formation after mild COVID-19. Findings and caveats of the study: The finding that pre-infection memory included some responding clones suggested that cross-reactive memory joined.

Per germline, CDR1 SEHNR and CDR2 FQNEAQ (reference sequence). The CDR3 length is 15 residues. V lost 2 bases to trimming and J lost 0 bases, with 8 bases between them. Details on this clonotype: Its antigen is as yet unknown.

MiXCR, run by TCRdb on the 5' RACE reads, gives a single entry per CDR3 protein. The sample lists 250,000 or so distinct CDR3 sequences; over 15% were seen once. This clonotype originated in a man aged 18 to 35 who had mild COVID-19 (a few samples of this study predate the infection). Cell type and time point are not known. Sequenced input: PBMCs or a T cell subset sorted from them (not recorded which). This sequence joins TRBV7-9 and TRBJ2-1; no firm D call. The chain's CDR3 is CASSLLASSYNEQFF. For the CDR3, the DNA is TGTGCCAGCAGCTTACTGGCCAGCTCCTACAATGAGCAGTTCTTC. The full variable domain, its missing parts supplied by reference TRBV7-9 and TRBJ2-1, is DTGVSQNPRHKITKRGQNVTFRCDPISEHNRLYWYRQTLGQGPEFLTYFQNEAQLEKSRLLSDRFSAERPKGSFSTLEIQRTEQGDSAMYLCASSLLASSYNEQFFGPGTRLTVL.